This TCR beta chain was documented in a study of cytomegalovirus exposure and HLA in healthy donors. PCR used 60 Vbeta primers and 13 Jbeta primers. TCRdb's table, derived via immunoSEQ multiplex PCR, lists solely in-frame clones and lacks some. The table has over 85,000 clones, around four fifths seen once. Material for sequencing was PBMCs. The clonotype originates from a middle-aged man in good health and CMV-seronegative.

The CDR3 protein is CASAEQGASETQYF. In DNA, the CDR3 is TGTGCCTCTGCGGAGCAGGGGGCATCAGAGACCCAGTACTTC. The chain links TRBV19 to TRBJ2-5; 8 bases agree with TRBD1. The J segment lost 4 bases and the V segment lost 11 bases, leaving 12 bases of the junction unmatched. Germline CDR1 LNHDA, CDR2 SQIVND (reference sequence). The CDR3 is made up of 14 amino acids.